What follows are 6 T cell receptor beta chains derived from one specimen sequenced in a study of CD8 T cells in Susac syndrome. RNA amounts of 0.5 to 1 ug underwent reverse transcription with random hexamers. Via MiXCR, TCRdb re-called the immunoSEQ multiplex PCR reads, giving one row per CDR3 protein. The data contain about 430,000 distinct CDR3 sequences, approximately 85% of them singletons. The sample comprised CD8+ T cells from PBMCs. Receptors were obtained from a human donor with multiple sclerosis.

The chain uses TRBV20-1 and TRBJ2-7; maybe TRBD2 (6 bases). Trimming took off 6 bases at V and 0 bases at J, with 15 bases between the two ends. CDR3 length: 14 residues. CDR1 DFQATT and CDR2 SNEGSKA come from the germline V gene (reference sequence). The CDR3 loop reads CSAARLTSSYEQYF. CDR3 nucleotides: TGCAGTGCCGCCAGATTGACTAGCTCCTACGAGCAGTACTTC.

J is TRBJ1-1 and V is TRBV3-1, with D hard to call. The germline CDR1 and CDR2 sequences are LGHDT and YNNKEL (reference sequence). This CDR3 has 16 residues. V was shortened by 1 base and J by 0 bases, with 12 bases between the two germline ends. The DNA of the CDR3 is TGTGCCAGCAGCCAAGGGGTTGAGGGAATGAACACTGAAGCTTTCTTT. It is translated as CASSQGVEGMNTEAFF.

This clonotype was counted once. The chain recombines TRBV7-9 with TRBJ2-7; either TRBD1 or TRBD2 may supply D (6 bases each). This CDR3 has 13 residues. Deletions cut 8 bases from V and 2 bases from J, with 13 bases between. In germline, CDR1 is SEHNR, CDR2 FQNEAQ (reference sequence). CDR3 sequence reads: CASGGGYPYEQYF. The CDR3 DNA is TGTGCCAGCGGAGGGGGTTACCCCTACGAGCAGTACTTC.

The V gene is TRBV4-1, the J gene TRBJ1-1, with D possibly matching TRBD1 (6 bases). The V gene lost 1 base and the J gene lost 1 base, with 10 bases spanning the gap. Germline CDR1 is MGHRA and CDR2 is YSYEKL. CDR3 size: 15 residues. DNA of the CDR3: TGCGCCAGCAGCCAAGTTACAGGGACGAACACTGAAGCTTTCTTT. Protein: CASSQVTGTNTEAFF.

The V gene is TRBV7-3, the J gene TRBJ2-3; TRBD2 might be the D (6 bases). There are 14 residues in the CDR3. Trimming cost V 5 bases and J 0 bases, with 9 bases left between them. CDR1 is SGHTA, CDR2 FQGTGA, per germline. The CDR3 DNA sequence: TGTGCCAGCAGCCGCGGGGAAAGCACAGATACGCAGTATTTT. Its translation is CASSRGESTDTQYF. The entire variable domain, with the rest obtained from reference TRBV7-3 and TRBJ2-3, is as follows: GAGVSQTPSNKVTEKGKYVELRCDPISGHTALYWYRQSLGQGPEFLIYFQGTGAADDSGLPNDRFFAVRPEGSVSTLKIQRTERGDSAVYLCASSRGESTDTQYFGPGTRLTVL.

The genes are TRBV19 and TRBJ2-7, with 7 bases fitting TRBD1. V gave up 5 bases and J gave up 3 bases; unmatched junction bases: 10. This CDR3 is 15 amino acids long. The germline V gene encodes CDR1 LNHDA and CDR2 SQIVND (reference sequence). The CDR3 loop reads CASSERRQGFYEQYF. In DNA form, the CDR3 reads TGTGCCAGTAGTGAGCGTCGACAGGGATTCTACGAGCAGTACTTC. The entire variable domain, with the rest obtained from reference TRBV19 and TRBJ2-7, is as follows: DGGITQSPKYLFRKEGQNVTLSCEQNLNHDAMYWYRQDPGQGLRLIYYSQIVNDFQKGDIAEGYSVSREKKESFPLTVTSAQKNPTAFYLCASSERRQGFYEQYFGPGTRLTVT.